This TCR beta chain was recorded in a study of metastatic and nonmetastatic thyroid tumors. MiXCR reprocessed the PCR reads for TCRdb. The data contain roughly 21,000 clones, over 25% of them singletons. Nobody among the patients had been given any treatment before thyroid surgery. Germline V lookup: CDR1 GTSNPN, CDR2 SVGIG (reference sequence). The CDR3 is 13 amino acids. The V end was cut by 0 bases, the J end by 2 bases, with 7 bases between. Sequencing was done on a sample of tumor tissue. This TCR came from a male donor with papillary thyroid cancer or a benign thyroid nodule (not recorded which). Some clones in this sample may be carry-over from other donors' samples. J is TRBJ1-2 and V is TRBV30; no definite D call. CDR3 residues: CAWSVGKNYGYTF. As DNA, the CDR3 is TGTGCCTGGAGTGTGGGGAAAAACTATGGCTACACCTTC.